Detailed here is one T cell receptor beta chain. Antigen: not known. The ends lost 5 bases at V and 2 bases at J; junction bases unmatched: 2. CDR3 length: 15 residues. Germline V lookup: CDR1 SGHTA, CDR2 FQGNSA. This sample is drawn from a study of cytomegalovirus exposure and HLA in healthy donors. Study overall: Among the approximately 400 genotyped donors, less than 85% were placed in the Caucasian-associated ancestry cluster. Study results and limitations: It was reported in a later analysis that an Asian-associated ancestry cluster showed fewer N-insertions than the approximately 700-donor mean. For most TCR sequences rarity was the rule, although some public TCRs occurred in many donors.

Primers: 60 Vbeta forward and 13 Jbeta reverse. Only in-frame clones appear in the TCRdb table, and some are missing; sequencing was by immunoSEQ multiplex PCR. The data contain more than 150,000 clones, 60% to 85% of them singletons. Material for sequencing was PBMCs. This TCR was sampled from a woman between 50 and 59 years old in good health and CMV-seropositive. The chain joins TRBV7-2 to TRBJ2-2, with TRBD2 matching over 10 bases. The chain's CDR3 is CASSRTSGNTGELFF. In DNA, the CDR3 is TGTGCCAGCAGCCGGACTAGCGGAAACACCGGGGAGCTGTTTTTT. The full variable domain, completed using reference TRBV7-2 and TRBJ2-2, is GAGVSQSPSNKVTEKGKDVELRCDPISGHTALYWYRQSLGQGLEFLIYFQGNSAPDKSGLPSDRFSAERTGGSVSTLTIQRTQQEDSAVYLCASSRTSGNTGELFFGEGSRLTVL.